This entry describes one T cell receptor beta chain. This specimen comes from a study of blood T cell repertoires in COVID-19. The CDR3 runs to 12 residues. The ends were cut back, 8 bases at V and 0 bases at J, with 7 bases in the middle. Germline CDR1 reads MNHEY; CDR2 reads SVGAGI. Participants came from some 23 US areas, aged roughly 18 to 95 years. Symptom resolution, clearance, or two negative PCRs marked the recovered donors of Cohort 3. Clones were read by immunoSEQ multiplex PCR, and TCRdb kept only the in-frame ones, dropping some. Here the sample spans tens of thousands of clones, around 83% being singletons.

The sequence came from a woman aged 45-60 years who had recovered from COVID-19. The sequencing input was PBMCs or T cells enriched from blood (not recorded which). The chain employs TRBV6-5 and TRBJ2-5; D is undetermined. The CDR3 reads CASGRDQETQYF. The CDR3 DNA is TGTGCCAGCGGTCGCGACCAAGAGACCCAGTACTTC.